This T cell receptor (beta chain) was sequenced during a study of blood T cell repertoires in COVID-19. Study overall: COVID-19 samples, acute and convalescent, were from the United States, Italy and Spain. The analysed material was cDNA or gDNA that came from T cells, B-cell-depleted T cells, or PBMCs.

Notes on this clone: The junction and the germline gene differ at one end; a read error may be behind it.

Authors' processing steps: It was from reference gene primer amplification that nucleated cell counts were estimated. Using immunoSEQ multiplex PCR, the repertoire was profiled, and TCRdb retains in-frame clones only, with some absent. V and J calls and clone size are those listed in that table; D and trimming were worked out from the DNA. The table shows about 400,000 clones, with roughly 90% occurring only once. CDR1 MDHEN and CDR2 SYDVKM come from the germline V gene. CDR3 length: 14 residues. This chain uses TRBV28 with TRBJ2-7, with 9 bases lining up with TRBD1. The material sequenced was peripheral blood. This clonotype was obtained from a man in his forties with acute or convalescent COVID-19. CDR3 nucleotides: TGTGCCGGCAGTAAGACGGGACAGGGCTACGAGCAGTACTTC. Protein: CAGSKTGQGYEQYF.